These T cell receptor beta chains were read from a single sample in a study of CD8 T cells in Susac syndrome. Using its own MiXCR run on the immunoSEQ multiplex PCR reads, TCRdb lists one record per CDR3 protein. The sample has 150,000 or so distinct CDR3 sequences, around 94% seen once. Sequencing input: CD4+ T cells from PBMCs. The receptors were gathered from a human donor in good health. The CDR3 runs from the conserved cysteine through the conserved F or W. D genes are given only for firm matches. Clone size is stated in some rows and not others, as once, few, many or a class when expanded.

>TRBV29-1|TRBD1|once|TRBJ1-4
TGCAGCGTTGTGGCAGGGGGCGGTGAAAAACTGTTTTTT
CSVVAGGGEKLFF
>TRBV6-5|.|.|TRBJ1-6
TGTGCCAGCAGCGACCGGGCCATCCTTTCACCCCTCCACTTT
CASSDRAILSPLHF
>TRBV20-1|.|.|TRBJ1-1
TGCAGTGCTAGAGACCGAGGGGGAACGAGTGAAGCTTTCTTT
CSARDRGGTSEAFF
>TRBV14|.|.|TRBJ2-7
TGTGCCAGCAGCTGGGGACGCGAGCAGTACTTC
CASSWGREQYF
>TRBV12-3/TRBV12-4|TRBD1|.|TRBJ2-1
TGTGCCAGCAGTCCCGGGACAGGGGCTTCTTACAATGAGCAGTTCTTC
CASSPGTGASYNEQFF
>TRBV29-1|TRBD2|.|TRBJ2-5
TGCAGCGTAACCCCCGGGACTAGCCCGGAGACCCAGTACTTC
CSVTPGTSPETQYF
>TRBV4-3|TRBD2|.|TRBJ2-1
TGCGCCAGCAGCCAAGATCAGGGAGGGAATCTTGGGCAGTTCTTC
CASSQDQGGNLGQFF
>TRBV12-3/TRBV12-4|TRBD2|.|TRBJ2-7
TGTGCCAGCAGTTTCTTTGGTAGGACTAGCTCACACGAGCAGTACTTC
CASSFFGRTSSHEQYF
>TRBV7-9|.|.|TRBJ1-2
TGTGCCAGCATTGGCCGGAGAGCGAACTATGGCTACACCTTC
CASIGRRANYGYTF
>TRBV2|.|.|TRBJ2-7
TGTGCCAGCACAGAGGAGGAAAACTCCTACGAGCAGTACTTC
CASTEEENSYEQYF
>TRBV3-1|.|.|TRBJ2-2
TGTGCCAGCAGCCAAAATTCCCCCGGGGAGCTGTTTTTT
CASSQNSPGELFF
>TRBV9|TRBD2|.|TRBJ2-3
TGTGCCAGCAGCATCACTAGCGGGGGCTCTCGTCAGTATTTT
CASSITSGGSRQYF
>TRBV27|.|.|TRBJ2-5
TGTGCCAGCAGTTTTCCCGACCAAGAGACCCAGTACTTC
CASSFPDQETQYF
>TRBV20-1|.|.|TRBJ2-7
TGCAGTGCTAGGAAGACAGGTGGGGGATACGAGCAGTACTTC
CSARKTGGGYEQYF
>TRBV9|.|.|TRBJ1-1
TGTGCCAGCAGCTCGACAGAGAACACTGAAGCTTTCTTT
CASSSTENTEAFF
>TRBV7-2|.|.|TRBJ2-1
TGTGCCAGCACCCCCCTCAGGGAGCTAACTGAGCAGTTCTTC
CASTPLRELTEQFF
>TRBV3-1|.|.|TRBJ1-1
TGTGCCAGCAGCCAGAGGGGCCGCGAAGCTTTCTTT
CASSQRGREAFF